This is a list of T cell receptor beta chains from one sample in a study of blood T cell repertoires in COVID-19. Repertoires were generated with immunoSEQ multiplex PCR, while TCRdb's copy carries only in-frame clones and drops some. The profile covers 210,000 or so clones, with under 90% appearing a single time and 8% to 9.5% taken by the ten largest. Sequenced input: PBMCs or T cells enriched from blood (not recorded which). The receptors shown here come from a woman aged 45-59 years with acute COVID-19. The CDR3 runs from the conserved cysteine through the conserved F or W. D genes are given only for firm matches. The size field is filled for only some rows; it gives once, few, many or a size class.

clone_size: .; j_call: TRBJ2-5; v_call: TRBV3-1/TRBV3-2; d_call: TRBD2; cdr3_nt: TGTGCCAGCAGCCAAGCGGGACTAGCGGGAAAAGTGAAGACCCAGTACTTC; cdr3_aa: CASSQAGLAGKVKTQYF
clone_size: few; j_call: TRBJ2-3; v_call: TRBV5-6; d_call: TRBD1; cdr3_nt: TGTGCCAGCAGTCCGGGACAGATCACAGATACGCAGTATTTT; cdr3_aa: CASSPGQITDTQYF
clone_size: .; j_call: TRBJ2-7; v_call: TRBV28; d_call: .; cdr3_nt: TGTGCCAGCAGTTTACCGTCTTACTACGAGCAGTACTTC; cdr3_aa: CASSLPSYYEQYF
clone_size: .; j_call: TRBJ2-3; v_call: TRBV29-1; d_call: .; cdr3_nt: TGCAGCGTGAGAACTAGCTCGGATACGCAGTATTTT; cdr3_aa: CSVRTSSDTQYF
clone_size: .; j_call: TRBJ1-6; v_call: TRBV2; d_call: TRBD1; cdr3_nt: TGTGCCAGCAGAGGATGGGACAGGAGGAGCTCCTATAATTCACCCCTCCACTTT; cdr3_aa: CASRGWDRRSSYNSPLHF
clone_size: .; j_call: TRBJ1-1; v_call: TRBV28; d_call: TRBD1; cdr3_nt: TGTGCCATACTTTCGGGACAGATGAACACTGAAGCTTTCTTT; cdr3_aa: CAILSGQMNTEAFF
clone_size: .; j_call: TRBJ2-2; v_call: TRBV7-2; d_call: .; cdr3_nt: TGTGCCAGCAGCTTTTACAGGGGGGGCGACACCGGGGAGCTGTTTTTT; cdr3_aa: CASSFYRGGDTGELFF
clone_size: .; j_call: TRBJ2-7; v_call: TRBV28; d_call: .; cdr3_nt: TGTGCCAGCAGACCTATGGATGTTGGAGGCGGCTCCTACGAGCAGTACTTC; cdr3_aa: CASRPMDVGGGSYEQYF
clone_size: .; j_call: TRBJ1-1; v_call: TRBV3-1/TRBV3-2; d_call: .; cdr3_nt: TGTGCCAGCAGCCAAGGTGGACAGAACACTGAAGCTTTCTTT; cdr3_aa: CASSQGGQNTEAFF
clone_size: once; j_call: TRBJ2-1; v_call: TRBV7-2; d_call: TRBD2; cdr3_nt: TGTGCCAGCAGCTCATTGACTAGCGGGAGTTATGAGCAGTTCTTC; cdr3_aa: CASSSLTSGSYEQFF
clone_size: .; j_call: TRBJ2-1; v_call: TRBV28; d_call: TRBD1; cdr3_nt: TGTGCCAGCAGAACCAGGGGGCAGAACGCCCCAAGTTGGTTCTTC; cdr3_aa: CASRTRGQNAPSWFF
clone_size: .; j_call: TRBJ2-2; v_call: TRBV6-5; d_call: TRBD2; cdr3_nt: TGTGCCAGCAGTTTCGGGCGGGAGGGCCTAACCGGGGAGCTGTTTTTT; cdr3_aa: CASSFGREGLTGELFF
clone_size: once; j_call: TRBJ2-1; v_call: TRBV7-6; d_call: TRBD2; cdr3_nt: TGTGCCAGCAGTTTAGGGTCTAGCGGGGGGCCCGGACTCAATGAGCAGTTCTTC; cdr3_aa: CASSLGSSGGPGLNEQFF
clone_size: .; j_call: TRBJ2-7; v_call: TRBV28; d_call: TRBD1; cdr3_nt: TGTGCCAGCAGTTCCGCCGGGACAGACTCCTACGAGCAGTACTTC; cdr3_aa: CASSSAGTDSYEQYF
clone_size: .; j_call: TRBJ2-2; v_call: TRBV28; d_call: TRBD1; cdr3_nt: TGTGCCAGCAGTGCCCCAAACAGGGGCAGCGGGGAGCTGTTTTTT; cdr3_aa: CASSAPNRGSGELFF
clone_size: .; j_call: TRBJ2-1; v_call: TRBV5-1; d_call: TRBD2; cdr3_nt: TGCGCCAGCAGCTCTAGCGGGGGGGCAAAAAATGAGCAGTTCTTC; cdr3_aa: CASSSSGGAKNEQFF
clone_size: .; j_call: TRBJ2-3; v_call: TRBV4-3; d_call: .; cdr3_nt: TGCGCCAGCAGCCAAGAGGCTAGTCGGGGGTATTTCGCTGATACGCAGTATTTT; cdr3_aa: CASSQEASRGYFADTQYF
clone_size: .; j_call: TRBJ2-7; v_call: TRBV2; d_call: TRBD1; cdr3_nt: TGTGCCAGAGGACAGGGAAGGGGTTACGAGCAGTACTTC; cdr3_aa: CARGQGRGYEQYF
clone_size: .; j_call: TRBJ1-1; v_call: TRBV18; d_call: TRBD1; cdr3_nt: TGTGCCAGCTCACCAGCTTCAGGGGGCTGGACTGAAGCTTTCTTT; cdr3_aa: CASSPASGGWTEAFF
clone_size: .; j_call: TRBJ2-1; v_call: TRBV28; d_call: TRBD1; cdr3_nt: TGTGCCAGCAGTTTAGGCCAGGGGGTACACAATGAGCAGTTCTTC; cdr3_aa: CASSLGQGVHNEQFF
clone_size: .; j_call: TRBJ1-2; v_call: TRBV10-1; d_call: TRBD1; cdr3_nt: TGCGCCAGCATCGCACAGGGGCACCGTTATGGCTACACCTTC; cdr3_aa: CASIAQGHRYGYTF
clone_size: .; j_call: TRBJ1-5; v_call: TRBV6-5; d_call: TRBD1; cdr3_nt: TGTGCCAGCATTTGGGACAGCTCCAATCAGCCCCAGCATTTT; cdr3_aa: CASIWDSSNQPQHF
clone_size: once; j_call: TRBJ2-2; v_call: TRBV2; d_call: TRBD2; cdr3_nt: TGTGCCAGCAGTAGAGAGCGGGGCGTAACCGGGGAGCTGTTTTTT; cdr3_aa: CASSRERGVTGELFF
clone_size: .; j_call: TRBJ2-1; v_call: TRBV28; d_call: TRBD2; cdr3_nt: TGTGCCAGCAGTTTGGTGGCGGGAGGGCGCAATGAGCAGTTCTTC; cdr3_aa: CASSLVAGGRNEQFF
clone_size: once; j_call: TRBJ2-1; v_call: TRBV7-2; d_call: .; cdr3_nt: TGTGCCAGCAGCGTCACTTGGAGCTCCTACAATGAGCAGTTCTTC; cdr3_aa: CASSVTWSSYNEQFF
clone_size: .; j_call: TRBJ1-1; v_call: TRBV7-8; d_call: TRBD1; cdr3_nt: TGTGCCAGCAGCTCAAACAGGGGGCCTGAAGCTTTCTTT; cdr3_aa: CASSSNRGPEAFF
clone_size: .; j_call: TRBJ1-2; v_call: TRBV29-1; d_call: TRBD1; cdr3_nt: TGCAGCGTAGCGGACAGGCTCTATGGCTACACCTTC; cdr3_aa: CSVADRLYGYTF
clone_size: .; j_call: TRBJ1-5; v_call: TRBV30; d_call: .; cdr3_nt: TGTGCCTGGAGTTTCCAGAGCAATCAGCCCCAGCATTTT; cdr3_aa: CAWSFQSNQPQHF
clone_size: .; j_call: TRBJ2-1; v_call: TRBV27; d_call: .; cdr3_nt: TGTGCCAGCAGTTTATGGTTTAGGGGAAGTGAGCAGTTCTTC; cdr3_aa: CASSLWFRGSEQFF
clone_size: .; j_call: TRBJ2-7; v_call: TRBV6-2/TRBV6-3; d_call: .; cdr3_nt: TGTGCCAGCAGTTACTCCCGGGGGGCCAGCTCCTACGAGCAGTACTTC; cdr3_aa: CASSYSRGASSYEQYF
clone_size: .; j_call: TRBJ1-5; v_call: TRBV18; d_call: .; cdr3_nt: TGTGCCAGCTCACTGCGAGGGGACGGGACAACATATAGCAATCAGCCCCAGCATTTT; cdr3_aa: CASSLRGDGTTYSNQPQHF
clone_size: .; j_call: TRBJ1-3; v_call: TRBV28; d_call: TRBD1; cdr3_nt: TGTGCCAGCAAAAAGCCGGGACAGGGGATCACTGGAAACACCATATATTTT; cdr3_aa: CASKKPGQGITGNTIYF
clone_size: .; j_call: TRBJ2-7; v_call: TRBV4-2; d_call: TRBD1; cdr3_nt: TGTGCCAGCAGCCGTACCGGGACAGACACCTACGAGCAGTACTTC; cdr3_aa: CASSRTGTDTYEQYF
clone_size: .; j_call: TRBJ2-3; v_call: TRBV6-1; d_call: TRBD2; cdr3_nt: TGTGCCAGCAGTGAAGCGGGGAGGGACACAGATACGCAGTATTTT; cdr3_aa: CASSEAGRDTDTQYF
clone_size: .; j_call: TRBJ1-6; v_call: TRBV18; d_call: .; cdr3_nt: TGTGCCAGCTCACCACTGGACGCGGGTAATTCACCCCTCCACTTT; cdr3_aa: CASSPLDAGNSPLHF
clone_size: .; j_call: TRBJ2-5; v_call: TRBV7-3; d_call: .; cdr3_nt: TGTGCCAGCAGCGCCGAGAGGCAAGAGACCCAGTACTTC; cdr3_aa: CASSAERQETQYF
clone_size: .; j_call: TRBJ2-3; v_call: TRBV7-3; d_call: .; cdr3_nt: TGTGCCAGCAGCTTAACCCCGACGGGAGATACGCAGTATTTT; cdr3_aa: CASSLTPTGDTQYF